This TCR beta chain was observed in a study of blood T cell repertoires in COVID-19. The wider study: Sources were T cells, B-cell-depleted T cells, or PBMCs; the material itself was cDNA or gDNA.

Germline V lookup: CDR1 SNHLY, CDR2 FYNNEI. V was shortened by 5 bases and J by 1 base, with 15 bases between the two germline ends. The CDR3 covers 15 residues. In the study's own analysis: Estimation of nucleated cell counts relied on the amplification of reference gene primers. The method was immunoSEQ multiplex PCR; TCRdb's version includes in-frame clones alone and lacks a portion of them. The D gene and trimming were derived from the DNA, and the V and J assignments and clone size from that table. The sample contains roughly 200,000 clones, 85% of which appear only once. This clone has a handful of counts.

Sequencing was done on a sample of PBMCs or T cells enriched from blood (not recorded which). This receptor was taken from a man in his forties who had recovered from COVID-19. The rearrangement uses TRBV2 and TRBJ2-7; no definite D call. CDR3 sequence (DNA): TGTGCCAGCAGTTGGTCTACCCATACTTCCTACGAGCAGTACTTC. Protein: CASSWSTHTSYEQYF.